This T cell receptor beta chain is from a study of beta chain features in type 1 diabetes. Between the trimmed V and J ends, which lost 1 base and 3 bases, there was a span of 9 bases. Germline CDR1 SGHTA, CDR2 FQGTGA. CDR3 length equals 14 residues. For this clone: The antigen is unknown.

Study conclusions and caveats: Shortening that was moderate but significant affected the TCRB CDR3s of Type 1 diabetes patients in all four CD4+ subsets.

The whole isolated RNA underwent reverse transcription, so sequencing captured expressed TCRB transcripts. The method was immunoSEQ multiplex PCR; TCRdb's version includes in-frame clones alone and lacks a portion of them. The sample shows about 340,000 clones, approximately 12% of them seen only once. The chain links TRBV7-3 to TRBJ1-1; the D is unclear. The receptor comes from a woman younger than 30 with type 1 diabetes. The sequencing input was naive CD4+ T cells from blood. The CDR3: CASSLRASDTEAFF. CDR3 in DNA: TGTGCCAGCAGCTTAAGGGCTAGCGACACTGAAGCTTTCTTT.